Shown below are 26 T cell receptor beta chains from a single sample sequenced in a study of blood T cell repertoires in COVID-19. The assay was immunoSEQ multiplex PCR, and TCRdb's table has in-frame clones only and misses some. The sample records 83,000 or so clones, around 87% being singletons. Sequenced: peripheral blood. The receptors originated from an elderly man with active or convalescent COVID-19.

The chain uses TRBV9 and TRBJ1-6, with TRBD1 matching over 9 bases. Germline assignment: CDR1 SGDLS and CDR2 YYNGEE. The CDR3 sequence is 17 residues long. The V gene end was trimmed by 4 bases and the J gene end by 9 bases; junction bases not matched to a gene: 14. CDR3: CASSPRGAGTGISPLHF. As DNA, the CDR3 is TGTGCCAGCAGCCCGAGAGGGGCCGGGACAGGGATTTCACCCCTCCACTTT.

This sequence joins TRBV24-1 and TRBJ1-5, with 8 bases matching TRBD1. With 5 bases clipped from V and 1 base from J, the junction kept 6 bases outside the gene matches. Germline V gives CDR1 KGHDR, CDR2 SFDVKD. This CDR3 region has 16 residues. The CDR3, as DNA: TGTGCCACCAGTGGCCAAACAGGGGGGAGCAATCAGCCCCAGCATTTT. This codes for CATSGQTGGSNQPQHF.

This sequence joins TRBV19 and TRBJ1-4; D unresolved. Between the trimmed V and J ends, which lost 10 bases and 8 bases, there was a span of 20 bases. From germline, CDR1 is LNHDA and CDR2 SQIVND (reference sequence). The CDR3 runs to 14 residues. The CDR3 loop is CATAAAEGGEKLFF. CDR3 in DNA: TGTGCCACCGCAGCGGCTGAGGGCGGCGAAAAACTGTTTTTT.

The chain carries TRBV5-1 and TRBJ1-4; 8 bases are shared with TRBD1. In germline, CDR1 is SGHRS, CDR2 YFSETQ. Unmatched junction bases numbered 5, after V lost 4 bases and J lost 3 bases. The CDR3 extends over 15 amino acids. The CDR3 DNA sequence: TGCGCCAGCAGCCCGGACAGGGAGTCTAATGAAAAACTGTTTTTT. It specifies CASSPDRESNEKLFF. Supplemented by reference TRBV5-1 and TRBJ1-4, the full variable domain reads KAGVTQTPRYLIKTRGQQVTLSCSPISGHRSVSWYQQTPGQGLQFLFEYFSETQRNKGNFPGRFSGRQFSNSRSEMNVSTLELGDSALYLCASSPDRESNEKLFFGSGTQLSVL.

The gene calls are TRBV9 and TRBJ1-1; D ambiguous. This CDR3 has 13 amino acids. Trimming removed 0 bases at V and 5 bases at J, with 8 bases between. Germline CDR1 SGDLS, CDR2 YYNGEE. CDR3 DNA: TGTGCCAGCAGCGTAGTGGGAGAGACTGAAGCTTTCTTT. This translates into CASSVVGETEAFF.

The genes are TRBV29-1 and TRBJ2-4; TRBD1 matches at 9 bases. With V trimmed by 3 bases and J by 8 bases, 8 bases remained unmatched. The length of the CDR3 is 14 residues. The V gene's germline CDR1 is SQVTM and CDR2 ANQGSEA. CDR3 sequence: CSVDGGQGIDIQYF. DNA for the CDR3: TGCAGCGTTGACGGAGGACAGGGGATAGACATTCAGTACTTC.

In DNA, the CDR3 is TGTGCCACCGGCCCGACTAGCGGGAGTGGCACAGATACGCAGTATTTT. Translated, it gives CATGPTSGSGTDTQYF. J is TRBJ2-3 and V is TRBV10-3, with 12 bases that match TRBD2. The CDR3 sequence is 16 residues long. The germline CDR1 and CDR2 sequences are ENHRY and SYGVKD. Unmatched junction bases numbered 9, after V lost 10 bases and J lost 1 base.

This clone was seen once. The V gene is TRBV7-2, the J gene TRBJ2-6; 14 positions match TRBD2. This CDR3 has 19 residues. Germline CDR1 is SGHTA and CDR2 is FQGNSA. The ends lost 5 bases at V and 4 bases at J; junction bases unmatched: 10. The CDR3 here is CASSPRTSGGYEGANVLTF. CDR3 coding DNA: TGTGCCAGCAGCCCCCGGACTAGCGGGGGGTATGAAGGGGCCAACGTCCTGACTTTC.

Written as DNA, the CDR3 is TGCGCCAGCAGCTTGGCGGCGGCGAATGAGCAGTTCTTC. Translating it yields CASSLAAANEQFF. The chain couples TRBV5-1 to TRBJ2-1; D gene unclear. CDR3 size: 13 residues. Trimming removed 0 bases at V and 7 bases at J, with 8 bases between. Germline V gene lookup returns CDR1 SGHRS and CDR2 YFSETQ.

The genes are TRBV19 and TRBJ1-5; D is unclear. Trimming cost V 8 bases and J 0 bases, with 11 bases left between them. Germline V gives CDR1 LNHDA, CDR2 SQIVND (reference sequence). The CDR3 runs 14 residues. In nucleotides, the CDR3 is TGTGCCAGTGTACAAAGAAATAGCAATCAGCCCCAGCATTTT. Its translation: CASVQRNSNQPQHF.

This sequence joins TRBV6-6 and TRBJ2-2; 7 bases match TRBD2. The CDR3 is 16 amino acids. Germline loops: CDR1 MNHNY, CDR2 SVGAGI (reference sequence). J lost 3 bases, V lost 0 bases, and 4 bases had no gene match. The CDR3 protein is CASSYSWREHTGELFF. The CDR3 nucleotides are TGTGCCAGCAGTTACTCTTGGCGGGAGCACACCGGGGAGCTGTTTTTT.

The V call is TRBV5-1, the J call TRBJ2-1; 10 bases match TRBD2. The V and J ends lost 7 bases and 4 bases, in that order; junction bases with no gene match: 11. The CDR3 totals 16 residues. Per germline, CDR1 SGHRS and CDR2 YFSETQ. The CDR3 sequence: CASSSTLAGMYNEQFF. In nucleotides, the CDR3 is TGCGCCAGCTCTTCGACACTAGCGGGGATGTACAATGAGCAGTTCTTC.

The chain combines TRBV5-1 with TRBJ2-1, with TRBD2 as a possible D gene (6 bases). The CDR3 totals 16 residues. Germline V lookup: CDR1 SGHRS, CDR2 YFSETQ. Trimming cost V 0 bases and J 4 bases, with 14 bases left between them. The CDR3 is CASSLVEAGVYNEQFF. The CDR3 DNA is TGCGCCAGCAGCTTGGTTGAAGCGGGTGTTTACAATGAGCAGTTCTTC. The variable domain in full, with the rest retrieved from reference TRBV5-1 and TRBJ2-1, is KAGVTQTPRYLIKTRGQQVTLSCSPISGHRSVSWYQQTPGQGLQFLFEYFSETQRNKGNFPGRFSGRQFSNSRSEMNVSTLELGDSALYLCASSLVEAGVYNEQFFGPGTRLTVL.

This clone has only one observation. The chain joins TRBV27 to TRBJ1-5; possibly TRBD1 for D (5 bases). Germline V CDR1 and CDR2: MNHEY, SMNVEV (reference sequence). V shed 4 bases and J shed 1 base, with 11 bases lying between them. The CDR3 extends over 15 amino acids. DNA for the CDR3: TGTGCCAGCAGTTGGGGGGGGGAAAGCAATCAGCCCCAGCATTTT. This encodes CASSWGGESNQPQHF.

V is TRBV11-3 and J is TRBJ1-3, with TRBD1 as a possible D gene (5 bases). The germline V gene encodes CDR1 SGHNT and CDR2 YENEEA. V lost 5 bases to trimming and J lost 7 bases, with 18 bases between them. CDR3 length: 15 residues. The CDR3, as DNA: TGTGCCAGCAGCCCCTCACCGACAGTTTCGAACACCATATATTTT. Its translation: CASSPSPTVSNTIYF.

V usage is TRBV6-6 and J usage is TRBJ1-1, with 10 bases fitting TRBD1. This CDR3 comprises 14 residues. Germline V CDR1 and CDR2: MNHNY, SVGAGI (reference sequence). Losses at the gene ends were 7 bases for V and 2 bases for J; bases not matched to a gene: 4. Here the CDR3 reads CASTWDRGNTEAFF. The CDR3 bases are TGTGCCAGCACCTGGGACAGGGGCAACACTGAAGCTTTCTTT.

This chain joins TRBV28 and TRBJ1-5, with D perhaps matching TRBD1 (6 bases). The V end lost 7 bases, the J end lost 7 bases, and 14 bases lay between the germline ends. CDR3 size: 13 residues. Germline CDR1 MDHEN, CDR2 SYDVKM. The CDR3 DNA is TGTGCCAGCATTACGAGGGGGGGCCAGCCCCAGCATTTT. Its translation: CASITRGGQPQHF.

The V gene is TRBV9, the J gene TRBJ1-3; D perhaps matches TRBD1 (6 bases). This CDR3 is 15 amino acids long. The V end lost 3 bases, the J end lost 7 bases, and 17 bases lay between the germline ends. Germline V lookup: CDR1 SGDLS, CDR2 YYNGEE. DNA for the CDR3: TGTGCCAGCAGCGCCTCCTTCGGGGGGCAGAACACCATATATTTT. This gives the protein CASSASFGGQNTIYF.

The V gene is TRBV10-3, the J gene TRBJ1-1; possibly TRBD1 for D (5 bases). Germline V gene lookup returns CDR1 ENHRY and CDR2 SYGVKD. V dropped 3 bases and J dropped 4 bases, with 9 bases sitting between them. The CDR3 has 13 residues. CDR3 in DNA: TGTGCCATCAGTGAACACCAGGGCACTGAAGCTTTCTTT. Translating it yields CAISEHQGTEAFF.

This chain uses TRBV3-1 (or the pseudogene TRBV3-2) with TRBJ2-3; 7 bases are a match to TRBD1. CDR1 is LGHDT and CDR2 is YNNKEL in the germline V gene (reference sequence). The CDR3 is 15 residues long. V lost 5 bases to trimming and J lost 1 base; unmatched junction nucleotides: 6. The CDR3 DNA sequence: TGTGCCAGCAGCTACCGGGACAGTCGCACAGATACGCAGTATTTT. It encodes CASSYRDSRTDTQYF.

Here the CDR3 DNA reads TGTGCCAGCAGTTACTGGACAGACCCAAGGGGTGAAAAACTGTTTTTT. Translating gives CASSYWTDPRGEKLFF. The chain is built from TRBV6-5 and TRBJ1-4; a possible D gene is TRBD1 (6 bases). Germline lookup yields CDR1 MNHEY and CDR2 SVGAGI. The CDR3 spans 16 residues. Between the trimmed V and J ends, which lost 1 base and 7 bases, there was a span of 16 bases.

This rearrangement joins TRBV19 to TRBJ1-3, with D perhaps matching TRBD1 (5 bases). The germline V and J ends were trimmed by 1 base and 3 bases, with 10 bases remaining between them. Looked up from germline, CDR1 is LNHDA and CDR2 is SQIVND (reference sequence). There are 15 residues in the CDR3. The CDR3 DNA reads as TGTGCCAGTAGTATAGGGGGGGATCGTGGAAACACCATATATTTT. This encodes CASSIGGDRGNTIYF.

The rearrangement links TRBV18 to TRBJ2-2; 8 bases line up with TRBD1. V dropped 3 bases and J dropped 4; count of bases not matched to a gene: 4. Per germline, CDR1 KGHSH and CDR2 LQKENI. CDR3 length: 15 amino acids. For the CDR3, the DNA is TGTGCCAGCTCACCCAGGGGGCCGAGCACCGGGGAGCTGTTTTTT. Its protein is CASSPRGPSTGELFF.

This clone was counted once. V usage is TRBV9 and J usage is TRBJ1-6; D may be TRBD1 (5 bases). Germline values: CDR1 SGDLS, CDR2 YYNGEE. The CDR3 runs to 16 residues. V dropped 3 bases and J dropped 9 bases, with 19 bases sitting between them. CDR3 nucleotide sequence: TGTGCCAGCAGCGGTACAGGACCCCCGGCCCTTTCACCCCTCCACTTT. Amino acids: CASSGTGPPALSPLHF.

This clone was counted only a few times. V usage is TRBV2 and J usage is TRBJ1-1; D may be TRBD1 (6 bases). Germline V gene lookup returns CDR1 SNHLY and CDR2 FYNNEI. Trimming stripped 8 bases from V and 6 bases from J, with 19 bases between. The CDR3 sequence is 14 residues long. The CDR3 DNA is TGTGCCAGCGTTCCGGCAGGGACATCGTCTGAAGCTTTCTTT. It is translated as CASVPAGTSSEAFF.

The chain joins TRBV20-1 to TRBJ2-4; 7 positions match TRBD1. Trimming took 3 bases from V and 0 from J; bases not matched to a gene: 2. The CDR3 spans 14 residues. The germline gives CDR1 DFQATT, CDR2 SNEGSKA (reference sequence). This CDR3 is CSASEGAAKNIQYF. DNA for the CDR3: TGCAGTGCTAGTGAGGGGGCAGCCAAAAACATTCAGTACTTC.